This T cell receptor (beta chain) was observed in a study of cytomegalovirus exposure and HLA in healthy donors. The PCR made use of 60 Vbeta and 13 Jbeta primers. Generated by immunoSEQ multiplex PCR, the TCRdb table keeps only in-frame clones and is missing some. The sample holds approximately 150,000 clones; approximately 80% are singletons and the top ten take approximately 3.7%. The V gene end was trimmed by 8 bases and the J gene end by 6 bases; junction bases not matched to a gene: 7. Germline CDR1 is ENHRY and CDR2 is SYGVKD. The CDR3 spans 14 residues. The receptor comes from a man younger than 45 in good health and CMV-seropositive. Input material: PBMCs. The chain links TRBV10-3 to TRBJ2-2; TRBD1 matches 9 bases. CDR3 sequence reads: CAISGTGSAGELFF. CDR3 in DNA: TGTGCCATCTCCGGGACAGGGTCCGCCGGGGAGCTGTTTTTT.